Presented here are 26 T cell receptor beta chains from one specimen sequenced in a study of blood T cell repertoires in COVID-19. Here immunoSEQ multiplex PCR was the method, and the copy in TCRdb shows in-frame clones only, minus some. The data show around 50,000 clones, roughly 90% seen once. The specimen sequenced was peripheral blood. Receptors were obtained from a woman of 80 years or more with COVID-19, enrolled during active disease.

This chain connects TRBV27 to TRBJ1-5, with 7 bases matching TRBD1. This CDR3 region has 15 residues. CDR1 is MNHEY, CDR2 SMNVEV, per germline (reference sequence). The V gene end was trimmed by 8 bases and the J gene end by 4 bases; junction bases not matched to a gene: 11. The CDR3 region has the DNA TGTGCCAGCTCTAAAACCGGGACAGATAATCAGCCCCAGCATTTT. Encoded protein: CASSKTGTDNQPQHF.

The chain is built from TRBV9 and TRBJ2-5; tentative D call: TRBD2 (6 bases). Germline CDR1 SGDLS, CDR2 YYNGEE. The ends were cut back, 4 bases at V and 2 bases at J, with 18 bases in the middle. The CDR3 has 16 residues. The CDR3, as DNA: TGTGCCAGCAGCTTAACGTTGACAAGCGGGCAAGAGACCCAGTACTTC. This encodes CASSLTLTSGQETQYF.

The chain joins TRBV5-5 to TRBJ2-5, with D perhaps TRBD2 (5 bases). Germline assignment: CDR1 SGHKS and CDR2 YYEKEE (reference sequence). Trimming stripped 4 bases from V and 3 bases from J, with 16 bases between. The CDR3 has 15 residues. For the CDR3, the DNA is TGTGCCAGCAGCCGGGGAGCTAGCCTAAAAGAGACCCAGTACTTC. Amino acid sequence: CASSRGASLKETQYF.

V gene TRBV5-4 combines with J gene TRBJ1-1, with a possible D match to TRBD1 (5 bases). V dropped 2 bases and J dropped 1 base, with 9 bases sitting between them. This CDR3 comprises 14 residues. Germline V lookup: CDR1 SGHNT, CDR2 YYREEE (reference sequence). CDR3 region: CASSLTGSNTEAFF. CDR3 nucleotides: TGTGCCAGCAGCTTAACAGGATCGAACACTGAAGCTTTCTTT.

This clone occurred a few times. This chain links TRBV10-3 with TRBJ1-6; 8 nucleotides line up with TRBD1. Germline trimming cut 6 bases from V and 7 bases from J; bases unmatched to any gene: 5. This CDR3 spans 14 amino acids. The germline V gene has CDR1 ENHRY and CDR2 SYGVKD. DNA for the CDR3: TGTGCCATCAGCGGACAGGGAGAAAATTCACCCCTCCACTTT. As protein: CAISGQGENSPLHF.

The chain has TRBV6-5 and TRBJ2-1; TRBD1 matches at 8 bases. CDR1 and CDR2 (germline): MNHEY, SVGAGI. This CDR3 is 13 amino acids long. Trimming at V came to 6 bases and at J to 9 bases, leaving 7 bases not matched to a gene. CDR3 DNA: TGTGCCAGCAGGGGGGAGACAGGGGCTGAGCAGTTCTTC. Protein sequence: CASRGETGAEQFF.

This CDR3 reads CASSATGYEQYF. CDR3 DNA: TGCGCCAGCAGCGCGACAGGATACGAGCAGTACTTC. The chain carries TRBV23-1 and TRBJ2-7, with D perhaps TRBD1 (6 bases). TRBV23-1 is labeled an ORF, and its function is uncertain. The V end lost 6 bases, the J end lost 4 bases, and 10 bases lay between the germline ends. The CDR3 is made up of 12 amino acids.

CDR3 amino acids: CASSEQGAGANVLTF. The CDR3 nucleotides are TGTGCCAGCAGTGAACAGGGGGCTGGGGCCAACGTCCTGACTTTC. The chain couples TRBV6-1 to TRBJ2-6; 7 nucleotides match TRBD1. The J segment lost 2 bases and the V segment lost 2 bases, leaving 0 bases of the junction unmatched. The CDR3 is 15 residues long. Looked up from germline, CDR1 is MNHNS and CDR2 is SASEGT.

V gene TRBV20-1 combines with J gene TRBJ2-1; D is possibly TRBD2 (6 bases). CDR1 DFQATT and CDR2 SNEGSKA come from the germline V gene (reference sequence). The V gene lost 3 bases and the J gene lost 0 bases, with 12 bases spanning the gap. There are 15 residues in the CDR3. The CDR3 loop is CSASMGGGSYNEQFF. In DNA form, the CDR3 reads TGCAGTGCTAGTATGGGGGGAGGCTCCTACAATGAGCAGTTCTTC.

In DNA form, the CDR3 reads TGTGCCAGCAGAAACCTAGCGGGGGGATACAATGAGCAGTTCTTC. This encodes CASRNLAGGYNEQFF. V is TRBV6-5 and J is TRBJ2-1; 11 bases are shared with TRBD2. From germline, CDR1 is MNHEY and CDR2 SVGAGI. The CDR3 runs 15 residues. V lost 6 bases and J lost 4; bases outside the gene matches: 5.

The DNA of the CDR3 is TGTGCCAGCCATGGACAGTGGAACACTGAAGCTTTCTTT. Amino acids: CASHGQWNTEAFF. The V call is TRBV19, the J call TRBJ1-1, with a weak D call TRBD1 (6 bases). V was shortened by 9 bases and J by 1 base, with 12 bases between the two germline ends. Germline CDR1 is LNHDA and CDR2 is SQIVND (reference sequence). The CDR3 has 13 amino acids. Variable domain in full (rest from reference TRBV19 and TRBJ1-1): DGGITQSPKYLFRKEGQNVTLSCEQNLNHDAMYWYRQDPGQGLRLIYYSQIVNDFQKGDIAEGYSVSREKKESFPLTVTSAQKNPTAFYLCASHGQWNTEAFFGQGTRLTVV.

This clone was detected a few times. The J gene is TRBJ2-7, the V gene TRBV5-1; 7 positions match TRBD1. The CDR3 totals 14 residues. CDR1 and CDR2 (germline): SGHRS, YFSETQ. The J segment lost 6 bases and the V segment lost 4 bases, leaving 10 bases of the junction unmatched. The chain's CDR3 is CASSGRVGGLEQYF. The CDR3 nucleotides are TGCGCCAGCAGCGGCAGGGTAGGGGGCCTCGAGCAGTACTTC.

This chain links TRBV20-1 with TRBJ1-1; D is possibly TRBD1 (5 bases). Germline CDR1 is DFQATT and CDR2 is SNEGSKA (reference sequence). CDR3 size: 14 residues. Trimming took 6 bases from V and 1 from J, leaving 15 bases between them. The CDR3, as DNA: TGCAGTGCGAGTACCGGGACTTCGAACACTGAAGCTTTCTTT. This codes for CSASTGTSNTEAFF.

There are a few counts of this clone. DNA for the CDR3: TGTGCCAGCAGATCTGGGGGCGGTTTCAGCTCCTACGAGCAGTACTTC. Protein sequence: CASRSGGGFSSYEQYF. The chain joins TRBV6-6 to TRBJ2-7; D possibly corresponds to TRBD1 (6 bases). Looked up from germline, CDR1 is MNHNY and CDR2 is SVGAGI (reference sequence). CDR3 size: 16 residues. Trimming shortened V by 6 bases and J by 0 bases, and 18 bases separated the two germline ends.

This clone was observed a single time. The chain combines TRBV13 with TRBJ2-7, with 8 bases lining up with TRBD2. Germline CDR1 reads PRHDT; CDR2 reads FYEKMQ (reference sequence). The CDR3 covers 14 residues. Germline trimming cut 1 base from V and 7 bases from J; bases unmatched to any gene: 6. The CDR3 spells CASSLAGGPGEQYF. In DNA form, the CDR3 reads TGTGCCAGCAGCTTAGCGGGGGGGCCTGGTGAGCAGTACTTC.

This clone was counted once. CDR3: CASSPQTGELFF. In DNA, the CDR3 is TGTGCCAGCAGCCCCCAAACCGGGGAGCTGTTTTTT. The chain has TRBV6-6 and TRBJ2-2; D remains ambiguous. Germline CDR1 MNHNY, CDR2 SVGAGI (reference sequence). V was clipped by 6 bases and J by 5 bases, with 7 bases between them. The CDR3 runs 12 residues.

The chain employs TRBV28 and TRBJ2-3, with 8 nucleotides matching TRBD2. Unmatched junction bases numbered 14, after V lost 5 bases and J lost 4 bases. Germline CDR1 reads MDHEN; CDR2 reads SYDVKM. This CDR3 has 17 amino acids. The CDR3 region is CASSARRTSLLPDTQYF. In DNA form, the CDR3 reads TGTGCCAGCAGTGCCCGACGGACTAGCCTACTCCCAGATACGCAGTATTTT.

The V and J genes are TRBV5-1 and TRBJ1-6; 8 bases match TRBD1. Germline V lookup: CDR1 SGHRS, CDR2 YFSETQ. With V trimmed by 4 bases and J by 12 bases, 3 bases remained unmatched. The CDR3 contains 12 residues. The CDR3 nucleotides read TGCGCCAGCAGCCGCGGACAGGGACCCCTCCACTTT. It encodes CASSRGQGPLHF.

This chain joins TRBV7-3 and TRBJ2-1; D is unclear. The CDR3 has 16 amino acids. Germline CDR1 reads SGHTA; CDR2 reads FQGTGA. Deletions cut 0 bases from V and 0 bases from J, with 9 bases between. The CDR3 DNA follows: TGTGCCAGCAGCTTAACACCTTATAGCTCCTACAATGAGCAGTTCTTC. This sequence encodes CASSLTPYSSYNEQFF.

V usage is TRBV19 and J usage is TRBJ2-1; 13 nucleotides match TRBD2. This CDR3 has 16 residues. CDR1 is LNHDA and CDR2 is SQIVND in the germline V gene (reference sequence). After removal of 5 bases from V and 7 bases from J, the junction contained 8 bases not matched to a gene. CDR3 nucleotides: TGTGCCAGTAGTGCCCGACTAGCGGGGGGTTTGAATGAGCAGTTCTTC. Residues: CASSARLAGGLNEQFF.

The DNA of the CDR3 is TGCGCCAGCAGTGAGGGACCGGGACAGGGGGTGACAGATACGCAGTATTTT. Protein sequence: CASSEGPGQGVTDTQYF. V is TRBV10-1 and J is TRBJ2-3; 11 nucleotides align to TRBD1. V shed 2 bases and J 3 bases; nucleotides not matched to a gene: 7. This CDR3 region has 17 residues. Germline V CDR1 and CDR2: WNHNN, SYGVQD (reference sequence).

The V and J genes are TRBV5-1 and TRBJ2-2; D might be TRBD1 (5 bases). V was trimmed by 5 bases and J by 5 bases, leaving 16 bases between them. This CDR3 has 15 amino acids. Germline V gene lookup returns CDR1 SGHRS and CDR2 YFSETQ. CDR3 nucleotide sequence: TGCGCCAGCAGACCCCAGGGTCTGAAAACCGGGGAGCTGTTTTTT. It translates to CASRPQGLKTGELFF. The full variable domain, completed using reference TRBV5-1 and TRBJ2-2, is KAGVTQTPRYLIKTRGQQVTLSCSPISGHRSVSWYQQTPGQGLQFLFEYFSETQRNKGNFPGRFSGRQFSNSRSEMNVSTLELGDSALYLCASRPQGLKTGELFFGEGSRLTVL.

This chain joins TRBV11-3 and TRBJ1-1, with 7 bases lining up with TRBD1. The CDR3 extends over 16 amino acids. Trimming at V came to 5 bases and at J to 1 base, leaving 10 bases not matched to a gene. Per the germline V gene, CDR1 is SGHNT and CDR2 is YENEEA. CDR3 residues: CASSRTGRGGNTEAFF. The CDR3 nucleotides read TGTGCCAGCAGCCGGACAGGCCGGGGGGGGAACACTGAAGCTTTCTTT.

CDR3 protein: CASGVASGITGELFF. CDR3 DNA sequence: TGTGCCAGCGGAGTGGCTAGCGGGATCACCGGGGAGCTGTTTTTT. This rearrangement joins TRBV3-1 (or the pseudogene TRBV3-2) to TRBJ2-2; TRBD2 aligns across 9 bases. Germline loops: CDR1 LGHDT, CDR2 YNNKEL (reference sequence). Trimming removed 8 bases from V and 4 bases from J; junction bases left unmatched: 8. The CDR3 runs to 15 residues.

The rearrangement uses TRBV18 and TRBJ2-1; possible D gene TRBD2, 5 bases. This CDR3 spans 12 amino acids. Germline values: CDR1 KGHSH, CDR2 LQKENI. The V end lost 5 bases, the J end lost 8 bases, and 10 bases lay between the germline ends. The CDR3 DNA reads TGTGCCAGCTCATCCTACGGGGATGAGCAGTTCTTC. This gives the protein CASSSYGDEQFF.

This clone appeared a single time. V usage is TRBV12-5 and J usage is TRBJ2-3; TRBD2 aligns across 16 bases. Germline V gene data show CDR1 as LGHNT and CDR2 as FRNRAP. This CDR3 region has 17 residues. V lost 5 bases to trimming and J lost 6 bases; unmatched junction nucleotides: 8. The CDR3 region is CASGPGLAGGQLDTQYF. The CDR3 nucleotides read TGTGCTAGTGGTCCGGGACTAGCGGGGGGGCAATTGGATACGCAGTATTTT.